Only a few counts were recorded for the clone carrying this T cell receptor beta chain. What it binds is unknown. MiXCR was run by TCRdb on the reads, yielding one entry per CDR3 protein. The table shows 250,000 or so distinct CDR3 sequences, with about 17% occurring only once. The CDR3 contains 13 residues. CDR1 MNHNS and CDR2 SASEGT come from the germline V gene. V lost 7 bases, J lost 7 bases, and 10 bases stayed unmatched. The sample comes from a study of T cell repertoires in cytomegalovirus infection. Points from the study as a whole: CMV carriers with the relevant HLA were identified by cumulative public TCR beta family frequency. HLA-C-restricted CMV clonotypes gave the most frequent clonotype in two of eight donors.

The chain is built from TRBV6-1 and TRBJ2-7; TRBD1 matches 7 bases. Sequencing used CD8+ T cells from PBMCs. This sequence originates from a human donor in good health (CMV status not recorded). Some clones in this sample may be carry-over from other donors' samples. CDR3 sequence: CASISQGWREQYF. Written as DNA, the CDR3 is TGTGCCAGCATCTCACAGGGGTGGCGGGAGCAGTACTTC.